These 14 T cell receptor beta chains were sequenced from one sample in a study of shared clonotypes between healthy human individuals. Naive CD8 cells were CD45RO-negative, positively selected for CCR7, excluding terminally differentiated effector memory CD45RA+ cells. Sequenced by immunoSEQ multiplex PCR; TCRdb stores in-frame clones only, minus some. This sample has 550,000 to 750,000 clones; 95% occur once, and the top ten carry roughly 0.1%. Material for sequencing was naive CD8+ T cells sorted from blood. Receptors were obtained from a woman aged 30 to 39 in good health.

The table lists this clone with a count of one. The J gene is TRBJ1-2, the V gene TRBV29-1, with D uncertain. The CDR3 contains 10 residues. Per the germline V gene, CDR1 is SQVTM and CDR2 is ANQGSEA. Trimming left V 6 bases short and J 5 bases short, with 7 bases between. The CDR3 is CSVQTYGYTF. The CDR3 bases are TGCAGCGTCCAGACGTATGGCTACACCTTC.

V usage is TRBV15 and J usage is TRBJ1-2; D call uncertain. Germline assignment: CDR1 LNHNV and CDR2 YYDKDF (reference sequence). This CDR3 has 13 residues. The V end was cut by 5 bases, the J end by 0 bases, with 7 bases between. The chain's CDR3 is CATSLDSNYGYTF. In DNA form, the CDR3 reads TGTGCCACCAGCCTCGATTCTAACTATGGCTACACCTTC.

V is TRBV28 and J is TRBJ1-5; TRBD1 aligns across 7 bases. This CDR3 comprises 17 residues. J gave up 1 base and V 1 base, and 7 bases lay outside the gene matches. The V gene's germline CDR1 is MDHEN and CDR2 SYDVKM. The CDR3 DNA reads as TGTGCCAGCAGTTTATTCTTACAGGGGACCAGCAATCAGCCCCAGCATTTT. Residues: CASSLFLQGTSNQPQHF.

This rearrangement joins TRBV5-4 to TRBJ2-7; 12 bases align to TRBD2. Germline CDR1 and CDR2: SGHNT and YYREEE (reference sequence). With V trimmed by 4 bases and J by 4 bases, 9 bases remained unmatched. CDR3 length: 16 residues. DNA of the CDR3: TGTGCCAGCAGCACCCAGGCTAGCGGGAGGGGATACGAGCAGTACTTC. Its protein is CASSTQASGRGYEQYF.

As for this clone: The identical CDR3 is also encoded by other nucleotide sequences in the sample. The chain combines TRBV7-3 with TRBJ2-1; D remains unclear. This CDR3 is 13 amino acids long. V was pared by 1 base and J by 0 bases, with 1 base between. Germline V CDR1 and CDR2: SGHTA, FQGTGA. The CDR3 sequence is CASSLSSYNEQFF. The CDR3 nucleotides read TGTGCCAGCAGCTTAAGCTCCTACAATGAGCAGTTCTTC.

The rearrangement links TRBV19 to TRBJ2-7; no reliable D call. Per the germline V gene, CDR1 is LNHDA and CDR2 is SQIVND (reference sequence). V was trimmed by 3 bases and J by 2 bases, leaving 5 bases between them. The CDR3 loop spans 12 amino acids. CDR3 in amino acids: CASSMDAYEQYF. The CDR3 nucleotides are TGTGCCAGTAGTATGGATGCCTACGAGCAGTACTTC.

The V call is TRBV5-4, the J call TRBJ2-7; 7 bases fit TRBD1. Germline-derived CDR1 and CDR2 are SGHNT and YYREEE (reference sequence). The CDR3 sequence is 14 residues long. J gave up 4 bases and V 4 bases, and 8 bases lay outside the gene matches. In DNA, the CDR3 is TGTGCCAGCAGCGTGTCCCGGGACAGTTACGAGCAGTACTTC. Its translation: CASSVSRDSYEQYF.

The rearrangement uses TRBV28 and TRBJ2-1; tentative D call: TRBD1 (6 bases). The ends were cut back, 2 bases at V and 9 bases at J, with 11 bases in the middle. The CDR3 is 13 amino acids. Per germline, CDR1 MDHEN and CDR2 SYDVKM. The CDR3 sequence is CASSLTGLSEQFF. As DNA, the CDR3 is TGTGCCAGCAGTTTAACAGGGTTAAGTGAGCAGTTCTTC. Combining the CDR3 with reference TRBV28 and TRBJ2-1 gives the whole variable domain DVKVTQSSRYLVKRTGEKVFLECVQDMDHENMFWYRQDPGLGLRLIYFSYDVKMKEKGDIPEGYSVSREKKERFSLILESASTNQTSMYLCASSLTGLSEQFFGPGTRLTVL.

This clone was detected once. This chain connects TRBV27 to TRBJ1-1; TRBD1 aligns across 7 bases. This CDR3 has 15 amino acids. V shed 1 base and J 5 bases; nucleotides not matched to a gene: 7. Germline V gene sequence: CDR1 MNHEY, CDR2 SMNVEV (reference sequence). CDR3: CASSLFPGGGTEAFF. CDR3 DNA sequence: TGTGCCAGCAGTTTATTTCCAGGGGGGGGTACTGAAGCTTTCTTT.

This clone appeared once. J is TRBJ2-7 and V is TRBV6-1; TRBD2 aligns across 12 bases. The J segment lost 1 base and the V segment lost 4 bases, leaving 5 bases of the junction unmatched. Per germline, CDR1 MNHNS and CDR2 SASEGT. The CDR3 length is 16 residues. CDR3 sequence (DNA): TGTGCCAGCAGTGCTATACTAGCGGGAGGATCCTACGAGCAGTACTTC. Translating it yields CASSAILAGGSYEQYF.

This clone was counted once. The chain recombines TRBV11-2 with TRBJ2-3, with 10 bases aligning to TRBD2. Germline trimming cut 6 bases from V and 2 bases from J; bases unmatched to any gene: 8. The CDR3 length is 16 residues. Germline loops: CDR1 SGHAT, CDR2 FQNNGV. CDR3 residues: CASRDVLAGATDTQYF. The CDR3, as DNA: TGTGCCAGCAGAGACGTTCTAGCGGGAGCCACAGATACGCAGTATTTT.

The chain uses TRBV11-2 and TRBJ2-7, with unresolved D. The V and J ends lost 1 base and 4 bases respectively, with 11 bases between them. CDR3 size: 14 residues. Germline CDR1 reads SGHAT; CDR2 reads FQNNGV. CDR3 DNA: TGTGCCAGCAGCTTAGGCGGCGGCACTTACGAGCAGTACTTC. Translating gives CASSLGGGTYEQYF. Full variable domain (rest looked up from reference TRBV11-2 and TRBJ2-7): EAGVAQSPRYKIIEKRQSVAFWCNPISGHATLYWYQQILGQGPKLLIQFQNNGVVDDSQLPKDRFSAERLKGVDSTLKIQPAKLEDSAVYLCASSLGGGTYEQYFGPGTRLTVT.

This chain uses TRBV28 with TRBJ1-2, with D perhaps matching TRBD1 (6 bases). The CDR3 spans 14 residues. V was trimmed by 2 bases and J by 7 bases, leaving 14 bases between them. CDR1 and CDR2 (germline): MDHEN, SYDVKM. CDR3 region: CASSLHLGASGYTF. The DNA for the CDR3 is TGTGCCAGCAGTTTACACCTGGGGGCGAGTGGCTACACCTTC.

This chain connects TRBV7-9 to TRBJ1-5; possibly TRBD1 for D (5 bases). This CDR3 contains 14 residues. Germline CDR1 SEHNR, CDR2 FQNEAQ (reference sequence). V lost 4 bases to trimming and J lost 3 bases, with 10 bases between them. CDR3: CASSSTADNQPQHF. CDR3 bases: TGTGCCAGCAGCTCGACAGCGGACAATCAGCCCCAGCATTTT.